Described below is a single T cell receptor (beta chain) sequence and its context. Antigen specificity is unknown. The sample carries other DNA sequences with the same CDR3. It was CD45RO-negative cells, positively selected for CCR7, that made up naive CD8 cells, with terminally differentiated effector memory CD45RA+ cells excluded. Libraries were prepared by immunoSEQ multiplex PCR; TCRdb keeps only in-frame clonotypes and omits some of them. The sample has about 2.1 million clones, about 92% seen once; the top ten hold more than 1.5%. Trimming removed 3 bases at V and 4 bases at J, with 3 bases between. The CDR3 has 12 amino acids. The germline V gene encodes CDR1 SGHVS and CDR2 FQNEAQ. The entry originates in a study of shared clonotypes between healthy human individuals. For the study at large: Each donor's CD8 memory used one plate, CD8 naive two, each CD4 subset three.

Study findings and constraints: Lower generation probabilities were found for non-shared clonotypes than for those shared by all four donors. Genetic and exposure-history diversity was limited by the small donor number.

V is TRBV7-8 and J is TRBJ2-2; D is ambiguous. The sequence was collected from a man aged 18 to 30 in good health. Some clones in this sample may be carry-over from other donors' samples. What was sequenced was naive CD8+ T cells from PBMCs. The CDR3 loop is CASSFTTGELFF. DNA of the CDR3: TGTGCCAGCAGCTTCACCACCGGGGAGCTGTTTTTT.